These 16 T cell receptor beta chains came from one sample sequenced in a study of T-cell memory formation after mild COVID-19. A single record per CDR3 protein comes from TCRdb applying MiXCR to the 5' RACE reads. The repertoire consists of about 55,000 distinct CDR3 sequences, with more than 8% occurring once and the leading ten covering 1.2%. Sequencing was carried out using PBMCs or a T cell subset sorted from them (not recorded which). Source of these receptors: a man aged 18 to 29 who had mild COVID-19 (a few samples of this study predate the infection). Cell type and time point are not known.

A few counts support this clonotype. The rearrangement uses TRBV5-1 and TRBJ1-2; 9 nucleotides match TRBD1. Germline V gene sequence: CDR1 SGHRS, CDR2 YFSETQ. V trimming: 2 bases; J trimming: 6 bases; junction bases outside the gene matches: 5. The CDR3 totals 14 residues. The CDR3 sequence is CASSLHRDRDGYTF. The CDR3 region has the DNA TGCGCCAGCAGCTTACACCGGGACAGGGATGGCTACACCTTC. The complete variable domain, with remaining parts taken from reference TRBV5-1 and TRBJ1-2, reads KAGVTQTPRYLIKTRGQQVTLSCSPISGHRSVSWYQQTPGQGLQFLFEYFSETQRNKGNFPGRFSGRQFSNSRSEMNVSTLELGDSALYLCASSLHRDRDGYTFGSGTRLTVV.

V usage is TRBV5-1 and J usage is TRBJ1-1, with unresolved D. Germline V lookup: CDR1 SGHRS, CDR2 YFSETQ. The CDR3 is made up of 13 amino acids. With 2 bases removed from V and 2 bases from J, the gap between germline ends came to 7 bases. CDR3: CASSFDTNTEAFF. Written as DNA, the CDR3 is TGCGCCAGCAGCTTTGACACAAACACTGAAGCTTTCTTT.

This clonotype was counted at least ten times. This chain uses TRBV5-1 with TRBJ1-2; D unresolved. This CDR3 comprises 15 residues. Germline V lookup: CDR1 SGHRS, CDR2 YFSETQ. Trimming cost V 1 base and J 0 bases, with 10 bases left between them. The CDR3 nucleotides read TGCGCCAGCAGCTTGTCAAACGAGGCTAACTATGGCTACACCTTC. Its translation is CASSLSNEANYGYTF.

V gene TRBV5-1 combines with J gene TRBJ2-3; maybe TRBD2 (6 bases). The CDR3 extends over 14 amino acids. V was trimmed by 2 bases and J by 4 bases, leaving 11 bases between them. CDR1 and CDR2 from the germline V gene are SGHRS and YFSETQ. CDR3 sequence reads: CASSFGSVADTQYF. In DNA, the CDR3 is TGCGCCAGCAGCTTCGGGAGTGTTGCAGATACGCAGTATTTT.

In its sample, this clonotype was seen many times. The chain joins TRBV7-3 to TRBJ1-6; 9 bases map to TRBD1. Germline V CDR1 and CDR2: SGHTA, FQGTGA. CDR3 size: 15 residues. Trimming cost V 5 bases and J 9 bases; bases outside gene matches: 8. The CDR3 loop reads CASSAGGQGRSPLHF. CDR3 coding DNA: TGTGCCAGCAGCGCTGGGGGACAGGGCCGTTCACCCCTCCACTTT.

This clonotype came up many times. This chain links TRBV5-1 with TRBJ2-5; a weak D match, TRBD2 (7 bases). Trimming removed 3 bases from V and 2 bases from J, with 11 bases in between. Germline V gene lookup returns CDR1 SGHRS and CDR2 YFSETQ. The CDR3 sequence is 14 residues long. As DNA, the CDR3 is TGCGCCAGCAGCTCAGAGGGGGGGCAAGAGACCCAGTACTTC. This gives the protein CASSSEGGQETQYF.

This clonotype was seen ten or more times. The J gene is TRBJ2-1, the V gene TRBV7-2, with 7 bases aligning to TRBD2. V was clipped by 2 bases and J by 7 bases; unmatched bases: 2. This CDR3 comprises 13 residues. CDR1 SGHTA and CDR2 FQGNSA come from the germline V gene. The DNA for the CDR3 is TGTGCCAGCAGCTTATGGGAGGGAAATGAGCAGTTCTTC. It specifies CASSLWEGNEQFF.

This clonotype was seen more than once but under ten times. The gene calls are TRBV27 and TRBJ2-3; D is perhaps TRBD1 or TRBD2 (6 bases each). With 6 bases removed from V and 0 bases from J, the gap between germline ends came to 13 bases. Germline assignment: CDR1 MNHEY and CDR2 SMNVEV (reference sequence). The CDR3 length is 15 residues. CDR3 residues: CASRDHGGSTDTQYF. The DNA for the CDR3 is TGTGCCAGCAGGGACCACGGGGGCAGCACAGATACGCAGTATTTT.

This clonotype occurred many times. This chain connects TRBV10-3 to TRBJ1-1, with a possible D match to TRBD1 (6 bases). CDR1 and CDR2 (germline): ENHRY, SYGVKD. The V and J ends lost 8 bases and 4 bases respectively, with 14 bases between them. The CDR3 runs to 13 residues. DNA for the CDR3: TGTGCCATCTCCGGGGGCAGGGGCACTGAAGCTTTCTTT. The encoded protein is CAISGGRGTEAFF.

The chain links TRBV18 to TRBJ2-7; D unresolved. There are 15 residues in the CDR3. Trimming removed 0 bases from V and 0 bases from J, with 9 bases in between. Per germline, CDR1 KGHSH and CDR2 LQKENI. The CDR3 sequence is CASSPPAAFSYEQYF. In nucleotides, the CDR3 is TGTGCCAGCTCACCACCAGCTGCCTTCTCCTACGAGCAGTACTTC. Variable domain in full (rest from reference TRBV18 and TRBJ2-7): NAGVMQNPRHLVRRRGQEARLRCSPMKGHSHVYWYRQLPEEGLKFMVYLQKENIIDESGMPKERFSAEFPKEGPSILRIQQVVRGDSAAYFCASSPPAAFSYEQYFGPGTRLTVT.

The chain uses TRBV5-6 and TRBJ1-6; TRBD1 matches at 10 bases. The junction had 4 bases not matched to a gene; V was cut back by 1 base and J by 9 bases. This CDR3 has 15 amino acids. Germline CDR1 SGHDT, CDR2 YYEEEE. CDR3 DNA: TGTGCCAGCAGCTTGAGACAGGGGGCCAGTTCACCCCTCCACTTT. Translated: CASSLRQGASSPLHF.

The sample holds a few counts of this clonotype. V and J are TRBV25-1 and TRBJ1-2; 10 bases are shared with TRBD1. After removal of 2 bases from V and 8 bases from J, the junction contained 11 bases not matched to a gene. CDR1 is MGHDK and CDR2 is SYGVNS in the germline V gene. CDR3 length: 16 residues. The CDR3 reads CASSEVGGQGGLGYTF. The DNA for the CDR3 is TGTGCCAGCAGTGAAGTAGGCGGACAGGGGGGCCTCGGCTACACCTTC.

This clonotype was detected a few times. The chain carries TRBV11-2 and TRBJ2-7; 7 bases are shared with TRBD1. J lost 5 bases, V lost 0 bases, and 4 bases had no gene match. The CDR3 runs to 14 residues. Germline V gene lookup returns CDR1 SGHAT and CDR2 FQNNGV. CDR3 region: CASSLEAGGHEQYF. CDR3 sequence (DNA): TGTGCCAGCAGCTTAGAGGCAGGGGGACACGAGCAGTACTTC.

V is TRBV9 and J is TRBJ2-7, with D possibly being TRBD2 (5 bases). This CDR3 has 14 residues. The V and J ends lost 0 bases and 3 bases respectively, with 10 bases between them. Germline V gene data show CDR1 as SGDLS and CDR2 as YYNGEE. The CDR3 region is CASSVEAENYEQYF. Written as DNA, the CDR3 is TGTGCCAGCAGCGTAGAAGCGGAAAACTACGAGCAGTACTTC. The whole variable domain, remainder taken from reference TRBV9 and TRBJ2-7, is DSGVTQTPKHLITATGQRVTLRCSPRSGDLSVYWYQQSLDQGLQFLIQYYNGEERAKGNILERFSAQQFPDLHSELNLSSLELGDSALYFCASSVEAENYEQYFGPGTRLTVT.

This clonotype was seen more than once but under ten times. The chain carries TRBV4-2 and TRBJ2-7; 9 positions match TRBD1. J gave up 0 bases and V 1 base, and 4 bases lay outside the gene matches. The germline gives CDR1 LGHNA, CDR2 YNFKEQ. The CDR3 runs 16 residues. CDR3 DNA sequence: TGTGCCAGCAGCCAAGGTTGGGACAGGGTCTCCTACGAGCAGTACTTC. Translating gives CASSQGWDRVSYEQYF.

By frequency in the sample, this clonotype is medium-sized. The V and J genes are TRBV28 and TRBJ2-5, with D tentatively TRBD2 (5 bases). The CDR3 runs to 15 residues. Trimming shortened V by 5 bases and J by 2 bases, and 15 bases separated the two germline ends. Germline values: CDR1 MDHEN, CDR2 SYDVKM. This CDR3 reads CASSPSPGIQETQYF. CDR3 sequence (DNA): TGTGCCAGCAGTCCCTCGCCCGGGATTCAAGAGACCCAGTACTTC.